The 15 T cell receptor beta chains presented below share a single source sample, sequenced in a study of radiotherapy plus CTLA-4 blockade in lung cancer. Here immunoSEQ multiplex PCR was the method, and the copy in TCRdb shows in-frame clones only, minus some. The data contain tens of thousands of clones, around 87% of them singletons. This specimen consisted of peripheral blood, obtained from a patient treated with radiotherapy plus ipilimumab. All receptors derive from a human donor with non-small cell lung cancer who had stable disease on radiotherapy plus ipilimumab.

This rearrangement joins TRBV7-9 to TRBJ2-7; tentative D call: TRBD1 (6 bases). Per the germline V gene, CDR1 is SEHNR and CDR2 is FQNEAQ (reference sequence). The V and J ends lost 3 bases and 1 base respectively, with 13 bases between them. CDR3 length equals 15 residues. CDR3 nucleotide sequence: TGTGCCAGCAGCTTCACAGGGAAGGCTTCCTACGAGCAGTACTTC. Protein product: CASSFTGKASYEQYF.

Comment on this clone: This sample also contains other DNA sequences that code for the same CDR3. The chain carries TRBV9 and TRBJ2-7; 7 bases match TRBD2. The germline V gene encodes CDR1 SGDLS and CDR2 YYNGEE. The V gene end was trimmed by 0 bases and the J gene end by 2 bases; junction bases not matched to a gene: 2. This CDR3 is 14 amino acids long. Here the CDR3 DNA reads TGTGCCAGCAGCGTAGCTGCGGGAGCCTACGAGCAGTACTTC. This encodes CASSVAAGAYEQYF.

The table lists this clone with a count of one. The chain joins TRBV6-5 to TRBJ1-2, with a possible D match to TRBD1 (5 bases). Germline V gene lookup returns CDR1 MNHEY and CDR2 SVGAGI. There are 14 residues in the CDR3. V lost 7 bases to trimming and J lost 8 bases, with 20 bases between them. CDR3 region: CASTTYLGSGGYTF. For the CDR3, the DNA is TGTGCCAGCACTACATACCTCGGGTCAGGGGGCTACACCTTC.

The chain recombines TRBV6-1 with TRBJ1-1; 7 nucleotides agree with TRBD1. The germline V gene encodes CDR1 MNHNS and CDR2 SASEGT. The V gene end was trimmed by 0 bases and the J gene end by 0 bases; junction bases not matched to a gene: 7. CDR3 length: 17 amino acids. The CDR3 spells CASSEAGGRFMNTEAFF. The CDR3 DNA reads TGTGCCAGCAGTGAAGCAGGGGGCCGTTTCATGAACACTGAAGCTTTCTTT.

The V and J genes are TRBV29-1 and TRBJ2-3; D is unresolved. The CDR3 is 12 residues long. Looked up from germline, CDR1 is SQVTM and CDR2 is ANQGSEA. Trimming shortened V by 5 bases and J by 4 bases, and 10 bases separated the two germline ends. The CDR3, as DNA: TGCAGCGTTTTACATCCGGCAGATACGCAGTATTTT. Amino acids: CSVLHPADTQYF.

The rearrangement uses TRBV5-1 and TRBJ1-6, with D possibly matching TRBD1 (5 bases). The CDR3 is made up of 15 amino acids. The germline V gene has CDR1 SGHRS and CDR2 YFSETQ. Between the trimmed V and J ends, which lost 0 bases and 6 bases, there was a span of 10 bases. CDR3 coding DNA: TGCGCCAGCAGCTTGGGGGGACCGAGTAATTCACCCCTCCACTTT. Protein sequence: CASSLGGPSNSPLHF.

The chain joins TRBV9 to TRBJ2-3; TRBD2 matches 9 bases. CDR3 size: 16 residues. V trimming: 3 bases; J trimming: 4 bases; junction bases outside the gene matches: 9. Germline CDR1 and CDR2: SGDLS and YYNGEE. CDR3 residues: CASSARGGAQADTQYF. The DNA of the CDR3 is TGTGCCAGCAGCGCCCGCGGGGGGGCCCAGGCAGATACGCAGTATTTT. The whole variable domain, filled in from reference TRBV9 and TRBJ2-3, reads DSGVTQTPKHLITATGQRVTLRCSPRSGDLSVYWYQQSLDQGLQFLIQYYNGEERAKGNILERFSAQQFPDLHSELNLSSLELGDSALYFCASSARGGAQADTQYFGPGTRLTVL.

Note on this clone: One end of the junction varies from germline; a read error may be responsible. The chain combines TRBV9 with TRBJ2-2, with 8 bases fitting TRBD2. Germline-derived CDR1 and CDR2 are SGDLS and YYNGEE. This CDR3 has 16 residues. Here the CDR3 DNA reads TGTGCCAGCAGCGTAGATAGTAGCGGGGTTACCGGGGAGCCGTTTTTT. As protein: CASSVDSSGVTGEPFF.

Comment on this clone: This sample includes further DNA sequences coding for the same CDR3. The chain employs TRBV5-1 and TRBJ2-6; TRBD1 or TRBD2 may be the D gene (5 bases each). Trimming removed 1 base from V and 0 bases from J, with 11 bases in between. Germline assignment: CDR1 SGHRS and CDR2 YFSETQ. The CDR3 is 17 residues long. The CDR3 DNA reads TGCGCCAGCAGCTTGAGTCCAGGGACCTCTGGGGCCAACGTCCTGACTTTC. The encoded protein is CASSLSPGTSGANVLTF.

This clone was detected only once. The chain is built from TRBV4-1 and TRBJ2-3, with D possibly matching TRBD2 (6 bases). The length of the CDR3 is 14 residues. Trimming stripped 7 bases from V and 3 bases from J, with 14 bases between. Germline CDR1 reads MGHRA; CDR2 reads YSYEKL. The CDR3 here is CASNSGEQTDTQYF. CDR3 nucleotide sequence: TGCGCCAGCAACTCGGGGGAGCAAACAGATACGCAGTATTTT.

This chain connects TRBV30 to TRBJ1-5; D uncertain. This CDR3 spans 14 amino acids. Trimming left V 2 bases short and J 5 bases short, with 13 bases between. In germline, CDR1 is GTSNPN, CDR2 SVGIG (reference sequence). The CDR3 nucleotides are TGTGCCTGGAGTACTTTGGGCAGAGATCAGCCCCAGCATTTT. Translation: CAWSTLGRDQPQHF. Full variable domain (rest looked up from reference TRBV30 and TRBJ1-5): SQTIHQWPATLVQPVGSPLSLECTVEGTSNPNLYWYRQAAGRGLQLLFYSVGIGQISSEVPQNLSASRPQDRQFILSSKKLLLSDSGFYLCAWSTLGRDQPQHFGDGTRLSIL.

The gene calls are TRBV28 and TRBJ1-2, with D maybe TRBD1 (6 bases). V was clipped by 2 bases and J by 8 bases, with 12 bases between them. The germline V gene encodes CDR1 MDHEN and CDR2 SYDVKM. There are 13 residues in the CDR3. In DNA, the CDR3 is TGTGCCAGCAGTTTAGTGGGGGGCCTGGGCTACACCTTC. It encodes CASSLVGGLGYTF.

The genes are TRBV10-3 and TRBJ2-7, with unresolved D. Germline values: CDR1 ENHRY, CDR2 SYGVKD. V lost 7 bases to trimming and J lost 1 base, with 14 bases between them. The CDR3 runs 14 residues. CDR3 region: CAIKPERVSYEQYF. The CDR3 nucleotides read TGTGCCATCAAGCCCGAGCGTGTGTCCTACGAGCAGTACTTC.

This chain joins TRBV27 and TRBJ2-7, with D possibly being TRBD1 or TRBD2 (5 bases each). The length of the CDR3 is 15 residues. From germline, CDR1 is MNHEY and CDR2 SMNVEV (reference sequence). V lost 8 bases to trimming and J lost 4 bases, with 21 bases between them. The CDR3 DNA reads TGTGCCAGCTCGCGTGGGGGTAGTAGTGGTTACGAGCAGTACTTC. Translated, it gives CASSRGGSSGYEQYF.

The genes are TRBV6-5 and TRBJ2-2; D unresolved. Germline V gene lookup returns CDR1 MNHEY and CDR2 SVGAGI. The V end was cut by 2 bases, the J end by 8 bases, with 9 bases between. This CDR3 spans 13 amino acids. CDR3 nucleotide sequence: TGTGCCAGCAGTTACCTGGCTGGGGGGGAGCTGTTTTTT. As protein: CASSYLAGGELFF.